This T cell receptor (beta chain) was sequenced during a study of blood T cell repertoires in COVID-19. Study background: The samples span acute and convalescent COVID-19 from the United States, Italy and Spain.

Measured with immunoSEQ multiplex PCR; TCRdb has only the in-frame clones, and not every one. The sample shows under 300,000 clones, about 90% of them seen only once. CDR3 size: 16 residues. With V trimmed by 2 bases and J by 3 bases, 11 bases remained unmatched. V usage is TRBV5-3 and J usage is TRBJ2-7; 7 nucleotides align to TRBD2. TRBV5-3 is an ORF, and what it does is uncertain. The source of this sequence is a woman between 40 and 55 years old who had been exposed to COVID-19. Specimen: PBMCs or T cells enriched from blood (not recorded which). The CDR3 loop is CARSFGFSGLYYEQYF. The CDR3 region has the DNA TGTGCCAGAAGCTTTGGGTTTAGCGGGCTGTACTACGAGCAGTACTTC.